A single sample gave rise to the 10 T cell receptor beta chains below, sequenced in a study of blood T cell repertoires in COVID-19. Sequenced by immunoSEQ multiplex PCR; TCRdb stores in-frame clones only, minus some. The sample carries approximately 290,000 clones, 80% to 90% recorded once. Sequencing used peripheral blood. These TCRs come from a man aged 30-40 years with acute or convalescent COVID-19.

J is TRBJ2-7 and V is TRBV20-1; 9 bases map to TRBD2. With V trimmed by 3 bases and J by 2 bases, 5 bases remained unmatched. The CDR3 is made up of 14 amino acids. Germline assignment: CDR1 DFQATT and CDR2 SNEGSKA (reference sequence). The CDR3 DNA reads TGCAGTGCTAGTGATATAGCGGGAGCCTACGAGCAGTACTTC. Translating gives CSASDIAGAYEQYF.

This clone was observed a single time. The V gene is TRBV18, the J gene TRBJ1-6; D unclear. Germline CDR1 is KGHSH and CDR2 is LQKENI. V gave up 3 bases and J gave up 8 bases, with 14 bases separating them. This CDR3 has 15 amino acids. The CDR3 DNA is TGTGCCAGCTCACCGGGCAAGGTTACGGATTCACCCCTCCACTTT. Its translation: CASSPGKVTDSPLHF.

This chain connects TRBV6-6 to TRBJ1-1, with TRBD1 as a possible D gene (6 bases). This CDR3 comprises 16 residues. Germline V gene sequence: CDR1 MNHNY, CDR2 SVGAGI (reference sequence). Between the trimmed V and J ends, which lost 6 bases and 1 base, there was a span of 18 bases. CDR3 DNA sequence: TGTGCCAGCAGAACACAGGGCGGGCAGTCGAACACTGAAGCTTTCTTT. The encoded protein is CASRTQGGQSNTEAFF.

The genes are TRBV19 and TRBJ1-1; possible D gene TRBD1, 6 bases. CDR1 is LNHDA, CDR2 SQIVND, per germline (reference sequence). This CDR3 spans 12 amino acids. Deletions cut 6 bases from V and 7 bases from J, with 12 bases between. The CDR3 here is CASRRGIIEAFF. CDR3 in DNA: TGTGCCAGTAGGAGGGGGATAATTGAAGCTTTCTTT.

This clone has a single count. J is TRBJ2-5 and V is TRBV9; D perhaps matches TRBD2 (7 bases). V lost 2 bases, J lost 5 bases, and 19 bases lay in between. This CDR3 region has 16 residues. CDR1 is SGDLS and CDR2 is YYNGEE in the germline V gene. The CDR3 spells CASSVSGGPPQETQYF. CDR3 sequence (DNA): TGTGCCAGCAGCGTGTCGGGGGGCCCACCCCAGGAGACCCAGTACTTC.

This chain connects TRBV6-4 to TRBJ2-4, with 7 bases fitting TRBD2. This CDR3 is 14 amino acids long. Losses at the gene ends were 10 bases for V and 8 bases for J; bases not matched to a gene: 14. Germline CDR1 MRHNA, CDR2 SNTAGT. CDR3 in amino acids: CATSQTGGLDIQYF. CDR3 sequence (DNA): TGTGCCACCAGCCAGACCGGGGGGTTAGACATTCAGTACTTC.

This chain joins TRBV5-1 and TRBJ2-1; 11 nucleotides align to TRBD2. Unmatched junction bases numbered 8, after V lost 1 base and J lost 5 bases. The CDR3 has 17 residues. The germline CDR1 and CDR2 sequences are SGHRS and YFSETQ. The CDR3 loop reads CASSLLAGGTGNNEQFF. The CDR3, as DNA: TGCGCCAGCAGCTTGTTAGCGGGAGGGACAGGTAACAATGAGCAGTTCTTC.

Here the CDR3 DNA reads TGTGCCACCAGTGGGGCAATACAATACCTCCACTTT. This gives the protein CATSGAIQYLHF. The chain employs TRBV24-1 and TRBJ1-6; no definite D call. Trimming stripped 5 bases from V and 15 bases from J, with 13 bases between. CDR3 length: 12 residues. The germline gives CDR1 KGHDR, CDR2 SFDVKD.

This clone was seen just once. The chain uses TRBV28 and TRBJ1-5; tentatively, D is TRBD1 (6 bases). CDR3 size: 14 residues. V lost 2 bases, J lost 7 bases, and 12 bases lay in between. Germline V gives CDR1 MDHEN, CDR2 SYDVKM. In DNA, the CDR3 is TGTGCCAGCAGTTTACCCAGGGGTGGCCAGCCCCAGCATTTT. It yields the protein CASSLPRGGQPQHF. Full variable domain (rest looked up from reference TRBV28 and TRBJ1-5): DVKVTQSSRYLVKRTGEKVFLECVQDMDHENMFWYRQDPGLGLRLIYFSYDVKMKEKGDIPEGYSVSREKKERFSLILESASTNQTSMYLCASSLPRGGQPQHFGDGTRLSIL.

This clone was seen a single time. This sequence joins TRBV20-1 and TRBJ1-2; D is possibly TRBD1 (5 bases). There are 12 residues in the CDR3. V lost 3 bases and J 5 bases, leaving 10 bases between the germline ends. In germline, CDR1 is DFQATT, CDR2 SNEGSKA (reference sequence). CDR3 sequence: CSASQEGYGYTF. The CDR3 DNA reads TGCAGTGCTAGTCAGGAGGGGTATGGCTACACCTTC.